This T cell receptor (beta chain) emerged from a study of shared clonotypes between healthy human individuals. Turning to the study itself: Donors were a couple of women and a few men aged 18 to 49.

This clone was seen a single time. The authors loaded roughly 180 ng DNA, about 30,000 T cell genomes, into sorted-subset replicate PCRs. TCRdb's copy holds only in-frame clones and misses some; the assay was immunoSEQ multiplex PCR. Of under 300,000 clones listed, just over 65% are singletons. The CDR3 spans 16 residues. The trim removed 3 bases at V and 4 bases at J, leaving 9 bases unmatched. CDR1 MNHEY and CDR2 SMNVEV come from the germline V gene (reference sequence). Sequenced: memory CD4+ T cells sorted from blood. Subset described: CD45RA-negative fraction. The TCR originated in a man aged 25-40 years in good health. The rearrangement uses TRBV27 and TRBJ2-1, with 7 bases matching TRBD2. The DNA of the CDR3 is TGTGCCAGCAGTTTCCTAGGGGCGGGAGAGTACAATGAGCAGTTCTTC. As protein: CASSFLGAGEYNEQFF.